The TCR beta chain described here comes from a study of CD8 T cells in Susac syndrome. Study outcomes and limitations: An acknowledgment was made by the study that its TCR sequencing and HLA analysis involved relatively few individuals.

RNA, at about 0.5 to 1 ug, was reverse transcribed with random hexamers. Multiplex immunoSEQ PCR targeted 54 Vbeta and 13 Jbeta TCR beta segments. Each CDR3 protein is one row after TCRdb ran MiXCR on the immunoSEQ multiplex PCR reads. The sample yields around 130,000 distinct CDR3 sequences, approximately 95% seen once. The CDR3 is 13 amino acids. Germline CDR1 and CDR2: MNHEY and SMNVEV (reference sequence). With 7 bases clipped from V and 3 bases from J, the junction kept 5 bases outside the gene matches. Of note for this clonotype: The antigen is unknown.

CD8+ and CD4+ blood T cells underwent TCR beta sequencing. TEMRA cells were FACS-enriched and CD8+ and CD4+ T cells negatively isolated. This receptor was taken from a human donor with multiple sclerosis. The chain carries TRBV27 and TRBJ2-7, with TRBD1 identical over 8 bases. Sample: CD4+ T cells from PBMCs. The CDR3 is CASTRGQGYEQYF. DNA for the CDR3: TGTGCCAGCACGCGTGGACAGGGCTACGAGCAGTACTTC.